The 25 T cell receptor beta chains in this list originate from one sample, sequenced in a study of OX40 agonist ivuxolimab in advanced cancers. Assay used: immunoSEQ multiplex PCR; TCRdb lists only in-frame clones, some missing. The repertoire holds approximately 18,000 clones, with 70% to 90% as singletons. The source was CD4+ or CD8+ T cells sorted from blood, collected in a trial of the OX40 agonist ivuxolimab. These receptors came from an adult with an advanced solid tumor such as melanoma, head and neck, liver or kidney cancer.

The chain links TRBV28 to TRBJ2-1, with no clear D. Between the trimmed V and J ends, which lost 7 bases and 4 bases, there was a span of 11 bases. Germline lookup yields CDR1 MDHEN and CDR2 SYDVKM. The CDR3 extends over 13 amino acids. The CDR3: CASTKAGYNEQFF. Here the CDR3 DNA reads TGTGCCAGCACGAAGGCAGGTTACAATGAGCAGTTCTTC. Filled out from reference TRBV28 and TRBJ2-1, the complete variable domain reads DVKVTQSSRYLVKRTGEKVFLECVQDMDHENMFWYRQDPGLGLRLIYFSYDVKMKEKGDIPEGYSVSREKKERFSLILESASTNQTSMYLCASTKAGYNEQFFGPGTRLTVL.

The V and J genes are TRBV2 and TRBJ1-2, with no clear D. V lost 2 bases and J lost 1, with 11 bases in between. The CDR3 is 15 amino acids. Germline CDR1 reads SNHLY; CDR2 reads FYNNEI. CDR3 amino acids: CASSEWTGRNYGYTF. Written as DNA, the CDR3 is TGTGCCAGCAGTGAATGGACGGGTCGTAACTATGGCTACACCTTC.

The table lists this clone with a count of one. The V gene is TRBV28, the J gene TRBJ2-2; D unclear. The CDR3 has 15 amino acids. CDR1 is MDHEN, CDR2 SYDVKM, per germline. V gave up 2 bases and J gave up 1 base, with 8 bases separating them. CDR3 protein: CASSLGVGNTGELFF. CDR3 DNA: TGTGCCAGCAGTTTAGGAGTAGGGAACACCGGGGAGCTGTTTTTT.

V and J are TRBV2 and TRBJ2-5, with 10 bases lining up with TRBD1. This CDR3 is built from 15 residues. J was trimmed by 5 bases and V by 2 bases; bases with no gene match: 5. Germline V gene sequence: CDR1 SNHLY, CDR2 FYNNEI. The CDR3 DNA sequence: TGTGCCAGCAGTGAACTGGGACAGGGGTGGGAGACCCAGTACTTC. Its translation is CASSELGQGWETQYF.

This chain connects TRBV2 to TRBJ1-2; D is possibly TRBD1 (6 bases). Germline V gene data show CDR1 as SNHLY and CDR2 as FYNNEI. The V gene lost 4 bases and the J gene lost 4 bases, with 22 bases spanning the gap. This CDR3 comprises 17 residues. CDR3 protein: CASSGGRPETGTYGYTF. Here the CDR3 DNA reads TGTGCCAGCAGTGGGGGGAGACCTGAGACAGGAACCTATGGCTACACCTTC.

This rearrangement joins TRBV7-8 to TRBJ2-1; no firm D call. This CDR3 has 12 residues. Trimming cost V 6 bases and J 10 bases, with 13 bases left between them. Germline V gives CDR1 SGHVS, CDR2 FQNEAQ. The CDR3 reads CASSFLGLEQFF. In nucleotides, the CDR3 is TGTGCCAGCAGTTTTCTTGGTCTAGAGCAGTTCTTC.

The rearrangement joins TRBV7-7 to TRBJ2-5, with 7 bases lining up with TRBD1. CDR3 length equals 14 residues. Germline V gene data show CDR1 as SSHAT and CDR2 as FNYEAQ (reference sequence). V lost 2 bases to trimming and J lost 6 bases; unmatched junction nucleotides: 6. CDR3 nucleotide sequence: TGTGCCAGCAGCTTAAGAGGGGGCGCCAAGACCCAGTACTTC. It yields the protein CASSLRGGAKTQYF.

The chain is built from TRBV5-4 and TRBJ2-3; tentatively, D is TRBD2 (5 bases). CDR3 size: 14 residues. Germline CDR1 is SGHNT and CDR2 is YYREEE (reference sequence). Trimming took off 5 bases at V and 5 bases at J, with 15 bases between the two ends. For the CDR3, the DNA is TGTGCCAGCAGTCCTAGAAGCGGAAGAGATACGCAGTATTTT. This gives the protein CASSPRSGRDTQYF. The variable domain in full, completed from reference TRBV5-4 and TRBJ2-3, reads ETGVTQSPTHLIKTRGQQVTLRCSSQSGHNTVSWYQQALGQGPQFIFQYYREEENGRGNFPPRFSGLQFPNYSSELNVNALELDDSALYLCASSPRSGRDTQYFGPGTRLTVL.

CDR3 loop: CASSLSPGTGSYEQYF. The CDR3 region has the DNA TGTGCCAGCAGCTTATCCCCCGGGACGGGCTCCTACGAGCAGTACTTC. The chain is built from TRBV7-9 and TRBJ2-7; D possibly uses TRBD1 or TRBD2 (5 bases each). V lost 2 bases, J lost 0 bases, and 14 bases lay in between. The V gene's germline CDR1 is SEHNR and CDR2 FQNEAQ (reference sequence). This CDR3 spans 16 amino acids.

This clone has a handful of counts. The chain has TRBV4-1 and TRBJ1-1; 8 bases match TRBD1. The CDR3 consists of 15 residues. Germline lookup yields CDR1 MGHRA and CDR2 YSYEKL. The trim removed 5 bases at V and 5 bases at J, leaving 10 bases unmatched. CDR3 coding DNA: TGCGCCAGCAGCTTTCGAGGACAGGGTGGGACTGAAGCTTTCTTT. It encodes CASSFRGQGGTEAFF.

This rearrangement joins TRBV29-1 to TRBJ1-5; 8 positions agree with TRBD1. With 3 bases clipped from V and 5 bases from J, the junction kept 6 bases outside the gene matches. The CDR3 loop spans 14 amino acids. Germline lookup yields CDR1 SQVTM and CDR2 ANQGSEA. Written as DNA, the CDR3 is TGCAGCGTTGAGGGGGACAGGCCCGATCAGCCCCAGCATTTT. This encodes CSVEGDRPDQPQHF. Based on the CDR3 plus reference TRBV29-1 and TRBJ1-5, the full variable domain is SAVISQKPSRDICQRGTSLTIQCQVDSQVTMMFWYRQQPGQSLTLIATANQGSEATYESGFVIDKFPISRPNLTFSTLTVSNMSPEDSSIYLCSVEGDRPDQPQHFGDGTRLSIL.

This clone was seen only a few times. The chain is built from TRBV6-6 and TRBJ2-7; TRBD2 matches at 9 bases. CDR1 and CDR2 (germline): MNHNY, SVGAGI (reference sequence). With 0 bases clipped from V and 6 bases from J, the junction kept 6 bases outside the gene matches. The CDR3 spans 15 residues. The CDR3 protein is CASSYSPSGAPEQYF. CDR3 sequence (DNA): TGTGCCAGCAGTTACTCGCCTAGCGGGGCTCCCGAGCAGTACTTC.

This clone was detected only once. The gene calls are TRBV30 and TRBJ1-6, with TRBD1 identical over 8 bases. Germline loops: CDR1 GTSNPN, CDR2 SVGIG (reference sequence). The CDR3 runs 15 residues. The ends lost 2 bases at V and 12 bases at J; junction bases unmatched: 12. CDR3 protein: CAWSLIGQGGGPLHF. The CDR3 nucleotides read TGTGCCTGGAGTCTTATAGGACAGGGTGGAGGACCCCTCCACTTT.

The rearrangement joins TRBV9 to TRBJ2-7; D is possibly TRBD1 (5 bases). Per germline, CDR1 SGDLS and CDR2 YYNGEE. The CDR3 has 15 residues. V shed 3 bases and J shed 2 bases, with 15 bases lying between them. The CDR3: CASSAVEWGAYEQYF. CDR3 coding DNA: TGTGCCAGCAGCGCGGTTGAGTGGGGCGCCTACGAGCAGTACTTC.

The V gene is TRBV13, the J gene TRBJ1-5; no clear D gene. Germline V gives CDR1 PRHDT, CDR2 FYEKMQ (reference sequence). V lost 0 bases and J lost 2, with 5 bases in between. This CDR3 has 14 residues. The CDR3 coding sequence is TGTGCCAGCAGCTTAGGGCGTCGCAATCAGCCCCAGCATTTT. As protein: CASSLGRRNQPQHF.

This clone appeared a single time. The V gene is TRBV9, the J gene TRBJ2-7; 10 nucleotides align to TRBD2. With V trimmed by 0 bases and J by 1 base, 7 bases remained unmatched. Germline V CDR1 and CDR2: SGDLS, YYNGEE. The CDR3 has 17 residues. The CDR3 DNA is TGTGCCAGCAGCGTAGGGGCTAGCGGGAGAGGGTCCTACGAGCAGTACTTC. Its protein is CASSVGASGRGSYEQYF.

The chain has TRBV11-2 and TRBJ2-7; D is undetermined. CDR3 length equals 14 residues. The germline CDR1 and CDR2 sequences are SGHAT and FQNNGV. V lost 0 bases to trimming and J lost 3 bases, with 9 bases between them. The CDR3 spells CASSLDLGIYEQYF. CDR3 bases: TGTGCCAGCAGCTTAGATCTTGGGATCTACGAGCAGTACTTC.

In this sample, this clone turned up a few times. As DNA, the CDR3 is TGTGCCAGCAGTTTTAGCGGGGGGTACAATGAGCAGTTCTTC. Translated, it gives CASSFSGGYNEQFF. The genes are TRBV28 and TRBJ2-1; 10 bases match TRBD2. J gave up 4 bases and V 3 bases, and 0 bases lay outside the gene matches. The CDR3 runs to 14 residues. From germline, CDR1 is MDHEN and CDR2 SYDVKM.

This chain uses TRBV6-5 with TRBJ1-2, with unresolved D. This CDR3 has 11 amino acids. Germline lookup yields CDR1 MNHEY and CDR2 SVGAGI. Trimming removed 2 bases at V and 8 bases at J, with 6 bases between. This chain's CDR3 is CASSYGVGYTF. Here the CDR3 DNA reads TGTGCCAGCAGTTACGGGGTGGGCTACACCTTC.

The chain carries TRBV5-8 and TRBJ2-5; D is ambiguous. CDR3 size: 13 residues. Germline V gene data show CDR1 as SGHTS and CDR2 as YDEGEE. With 1 base removed from V and 6 bases from J, the gap between germline ends came to 10 bases. The CDR3 region is CASSLMTEQTQYF. CDR3 nucleotide sequence: TGTGCCAGCAGCTTGATGACCGAACAGACCCAGTACTTC.

The V and J genes are TRBV5-4 and TRBJ1-2; 10 bases line up with TRBD1. Trimming removed 4 bases from V and 4 bases from J; junction bases left unmatched: 10. The CDR3 length is 16 residues. Germline loops: CDR1 SGHNT, CDR2 YYREEE (reference sequence). CDR3 residues: CASSHPTGGAFYGYTF. The CDR3 bases are TGTGCCAGCAGCCATCCGACAGGGGGCGCATTCTATGGCTACACCTTC.

This clone has just one count. The chain carries TRBV5-6 and TRBJ2-7; a possible D gene is TRBD2 (6 bases). The CDR3 has 12 amino acids. The germline V gene has CDR1 SGHDT and CDR2 YYEEEE. V lost 3 bases to trimming and J lost 5 bases, with 9 bases between them. CDR3 nucleotides: TGTGCCAGCAGCTCGGGGGAGAACGAGCAGTACTTC. Its translation: CASSSGENEQYF.

This clone was seen more than once but under ten times. Germline is not matched at one junction end, which may reflect a read error. The rearrangement uses TRBV7-9 and TRBJ2-7, with unresolved D. The CDR3 runs 10 residues. In germline, CDR1 is SEHNR, CDR2 FQNEAQ (reference sequence). The CDR3 spells CASSIQTKHF. CDR3 nucleotides: TGTGCCAGCAGCATCCAGACAAAGCACTTC.

This clone was observed once. The junction and the germline gene differ at one end; a read error may be behind it. CDR3 sequence reads: CAINEEGGAKNSPLHF. DNA of the CDR3: TGTGCCATCAATGAGGAAGGGGGCGCGAAAAATTCACCCCTCCACTTT. The rearrangement joins TRBV10-3 to TRBJ1-6; the match to TRBD1 covers 7 bases. CDR1 and CDR2 (germline): ENHRY, SYGVKD. CDR3 size: 16 residues.

The chain is built from TRBV7-9 and TRBJ2-7, with D unclear. Germline CDR1 SEHNR, CDR2 FQNEAQ (reference sequence). There are 12 residues in the CDR3. CDR3 DNA: TGTGTCGAGCGCACAGCGTCCTACGAGCAGTACTTC. Its translation is CVERTASYEQYF. Full variable domain (missing parts from reference TRBV7-9 and TRBJ2-7): DTGVSQNPRHKITKRGQNVTFRCDPISEHNRLYWYRQTLGQGPEFLTYFQNEAQLEKSRLLSDRFSAERPKGSFSTLEIQRTEQGDSAMYLCVERTASYEQYFGPGTRLTVT.